These T cell receptor beta chains were read from a single sample in a study of post-analysis software for immune sequencing data. MiXCR, run by TCRdb on the PCR reads, gives a single entry per CDR3 protein. This table holds hundreds of thousands of distinct CDR3 sequences, 25% to 30% found once. Sequences were obtained from blood. These receptor sequences come from a girl aged 10 to 17 with multiple sclerosis. Each CDR3 is given with its conserved first and last residue. D genes are given only for firm matches. Clone size appears in some rows only: once, few, many, or a class for an expanded clone.

abundance | j_gene | v_gene | d_gene | CDR3aa | CDR3nt
many | TRBJ2-1 | TRBV7-2 | NA | CASSLDRDNEQFF | TGTGCCAGCAGCTTAGACAGAGACAATGAGCAGTTCTTC
NA | TRBJ2-5 | TRBV5-1 | NA | CASSSVRQETQYF | TGCGCCAGCAGCTCCGTTCGACAAGAGACCCAGTACTTC
few | TRBJ2-3 | TRBV6-1 | TRBD2 | CASSATVSSSGNTDTQYF | TGTGCCAGTTCCGCGACAGTCTCTTCAAGCGGGAACACAGATACGCAGTATTTT
NA | TRBJ2-7 | TRBV6-2/TRBV6-3 | NA | CASRPDTSYEQYF | TGTGCCAGCAGACCGGACACATCCTACGAGCAGTACTTC
once | TRBJ2-2 | TRBV25-1 | TRBD2 | CVSSDTGLANTGELFF | TGTGTCAGCAGTGACACGGGACTAGCGAACACCGGGGAGCTGTTTTTT
few | TRBJ2-3 | TRBV10-3 | NA | CATSYGDTQYF | TGTGCCACCTCATACGGAGATACGCAGTATTTT
few | TRBJ1-5 | TRBV20-1 | NA | CSAGFSNQPQHF | TGCAGCGCAGGGTTCAGCAATCAGCCCCAGCATTTT
NA | TRBJ1-2 | TRBV20-1 | NA | CSARGQNYGYTF | TGCAGTGCTAGAGGCCAGAACTATGGCTACACCTTC
NA | TRBJ2-2 | TRBV6-5 | NA | CASSTLANTGELFF | TGTGCCAGCAGTACCCTAGCGAACACCGGGGAGCTGTTTTTT
NA | TRBJ1-1 | TRBV9 | NA | CASSVGYAEAFF | TGTGCCAGCAGCGTAGGGTACGCTGAAGCTTTCTTT
NA | TRBJ2-7 | TRBV5-1 | NA | CASSLGPAGGMYEQYF | TGCGCCAGCAGCTTGGGACCTGCCGGCGGAATGTACGAGCAGTACTTC
many | TRBJ2-1 | TRBV12-3/TRBV12-4 | NA | CASRFQSQTGEQFF | TGTGCCAGCAGATTTCAGTCTCAGACCGGTGAGCAGTTCTTC
many | TRBJ1-2 | TRBV29-1 | NA | CSVTSTGTDRGYTF | TGCAGCGTTACCAGTACGGGAACCGATCGCGGCTACACCTTC
few | TRBJ1-2 | TRBV10-3 | NA | CAISESTGAPYGYTF | TGTGCCATCAGTGAGTCGACAGGCGCACCTTATGGCTACACCTTC
NA | TRBJ2-2 | TRBV5-5 | TRBD2 | CASRMTSNAGELFF | TGTGCCAGCAGAATGACTAGCAACGCCGGGGAGCTGTTTTTT
NA | TRBJ2-3 | TRBV5-1 | TRBD1 | CASSLNTGQGAGTDTQYF | TGCGCCAGCAGCCTGAACACAGGACAGGGGGCGGGCACAGATACGCAGTATTTT
NA | TRBJ2-7 | TRBV5-1 | TRBD2 | CASSLVASGSEQYF | TGCGCCAGCAGCTTGGTTGCTAGCGGAAGCGAGCAGTACTTC
NA | TRBJ2-1 | TRBV11-1 | NA | CASSLVGKSYEQFF | TGTGCCAGCAGCTTAGTTGGGAAGAGCTATGAGCAGTTCTTC
NA | TRBJ2-1 | TRBV6-5 | TRBD2 | CASSPLAGGANEQFF | TGTGCCAGCAGTCCACTAGCGGGGGGGGCCAATGAGCAGTTCTTC
NA | TRBJ1-2 | TRBV29-1 | TRBD1 | CSVQGGANYGYTF | TGCAGCGTCCAAGGGGGCGCGAACTATGGCTACACCTTC
NA | TRBJ1-5 | TRBV20-1 | NA | CSARAGTHLVGSNQPQHF | TGCAGTGCTAGAGCCGGGACACATCTCGTGGGGAGCAATCAGCCCCAGCATTTT
NA | TRBJ2-3 | TRBV20-1 | TRBD2 | CSAPTSGNLETQYF | TGCAGTGCACCCACTAGCGGGAATCTAGAAACGCAGTATTTT
few | TRBJ2-2 | TRBV29-1 | NA | CSVDRGPNTGELFF | TGCAGCGTTGACAGGGGACCCAACACCGGGGAGCTGTTTTTT
NA | TRBJ2-3 | TRBV20-1 | NA | CSVKRADTQYF | TGCAGTGTTAAAAGGGCTGATACGCAGTATTTT
few | TRBJ2-2 | TRBV20-1 | TRBD1 | CSARVRTGLTGELFF | TGCAGTGCTAGAGTTCGGACAGGGCTAACCGGGGAGCTGTTTTTT
NA | TRBJ2-5 | TRBV4-3 | NA | CASSQDGWETQYF | TGCGCCAGCAGCCAAGATGGATGGGAGACCCAGTACTTC
NA | TRBJ1-1 | TRBV4-1 | NA | CASSQGANTEAFF | TGCGCCAGCAGCCAAGGGGCGAACACTGAAGCTTTCTTT
few | TRBJ2-5 | TRBV11-2 | NA | CAKPPWPRRKQETQYF | TGTGCCAAGCCCCCTTGGCCACGCCGCAAACAAGAGACCCAGTACTTC
NA | TRBJ1-6 | TRBV10-3 | NA | CAIGTWNSPLHF | TGTGCCATCGGGACTTGGAATTCACCCCTCCACTTT
NA | TRBJ2-7 | TRBV7-2 | NA | CASGWGAGASYEQYF | TGTGCCAGCGGCTGGGGGGCGGGAGCTAGCTACGAGCAGTACTTC